Below are 22 T cell receptor beta chains sequenced from a single sample in a study of post-analysis software for immune sequencing data. General study points: Patients carried 5 or 6 TRBV segments more frequently than controls did, and TRBV5-6, TRBV5-1 and TRBV20-1 were among them.

No cognate antigen is known for these TCRs. Tagging with unique molecular identifiers was a feature of the TCR beta cDNA libraries. MiXCR, applied by TCRdb to the PCR reads, yields one record per CDR3 protein. In the table there are around 260,000 distinct CDR3 sequences, about 38% of which are singletons. The specimen was blood. The origin of the receptors is a girl aged 10 to 17 with multiple sclerosis.

This clonotype was counted ten times or more. This rearrangement joins TRBV15 to TRBJ2-5; D is unresolved. Trimming took off 2 bases at V and 6 bases at J, with 16 bases between the two ends. The CDR3 contains 15 residues. CDR1 and CDR2 from the germline V gene are LNHNV and YYDKDF (reference sequence). Here the CDR3 DNA reads TGTGCCACCAGCAGACTCCCGTTTCAAGGAAAGACCCAGTACTTC. Translating gives CATSRLPFQGKTQYF.

A remark on this clonotype: A much larger clone lies a single base off, so this may be a read error. The V and J genes are TRBV2 and TRBJ2-7; the D is unclear. The DNA end is a closer match to TRBJ2-5, so the J assignment may be wrong. Germline CDR1 and CDR2: SNHLY and FYNNEI. The CDR3 runs 14 residues. CDR3 residues: CASSEGCPVETQYF. The DNA for the CDR3 is TGTGCCAGCAGTGAGGGATGCCCAGTCGAGACCCAGTACTTC.

This clonotype was recorded many times. The genes are TRBV20-1 and TRBJ1-2; D ambiguous. V gave up 5 bases and J gave up 3 bases, with 7 bases separating them. The germline V gene encodes CDR1 DFQATT and CDR2 SNEGSKA (reference sequence). The CDR3 loop spans 11 amino acids. Here the CDR3 DNA reads TGCAGTGCTCGCCCCCACTATGGCTACACCTTC. It encodes CSARPHYGYTF.

This chain links TRBV5-8 with TRBJ2-5; 10 bases match TRBD1. Germline V CDR1 and CDR2: SGHTS, YDEGEE. The CDR3 totals 19 residues. Trimming took 6 bases from V and 11 from J; bases not matched to a gene: 28. CDR3 in amino acids: CASNPWTGGQLAVNNEQYF. CDR3 sequence (DNA): TGTGCCAGCAATCCCTGGACAGGGGGTCAGCTAGCGGTAAACAATGAGCAGTACTTC.

In its sample, this clonotype was seen many times. This chain links TRBV7-9 with TRBJ2-1, with 8 bases aligning to TRBD2. Germline values: CDR1 SEHNR, CDR2 FQNEAQ (reference sequence). The CDR3 sequence is 16 residues long. Trimming at V came to 0 bases and at J to 2 bases, leaving 3 bases not matched to a gene. CDR3 amino acids: CASSLAAGVTYNEQFF. The DNA for the CDR3 is TGTGCCAGCAGCTTAGCAGCGGGAGTGACCTACAATGAGCAGTTCTTC.

The chain recombines TRBV18 with TRBJ2-2, with D unresolved. CDR1 KGHSH and CDR2 LQKENI come from the germline V gene. Trimming took 8 bases from V and 7 from J, leaving 14 bases between them. There are 13 residues in the CDR3. The CDR3 sequence is CASRVVGVGELFF. For the CDR3, the DNA is TGTGCCAGCCGCGTCGTAGGCGTCGGGGAGCTGTTTTTT.

In its sample, this clonotype was seen once. This chain connects TRBV18 to TRBJ2-3; TRBD2 matches at 7 bases. The CDR3 sequence is 17 residues long. The germline CDR1 and CDR2 sequences are KGHSH and LQKENI. V shed 3 bases and J 0 bases; nucleotides not matched to a gene: 9. As DNA, the CDR3 is TGTGCCAGCTCACCCACCTTGGGCGGGAGCAGCACAGATACGCAGTATTTT. Protein sequence: CASSPTLGGSSTDTQYF.

Notes on this clonotype: This sequence may be a read error, since a much larger clone differs from it by one base. J is TRBJ2-7 and V is TRBV15, with a possible D match to TRBD1 (6 bases). The germline gives CDR1 LNHNV, CDR2 YYDKDF (reference sequence). Trimming removed 1 base from V and 2 bases from J, with 12 bases in between. The CDR3 covers 15 residues. DNA of the CDR3: TGTGCCACCAGCAGAGGCCGGGACACCACCTACGAGCAGTACTTC. This sequence encodes CATSRGRDTTYEQYF.

The table lists this clonotype with many counts. The rearrangement uses TRBV7-3 and TRBJ2-1, with a tentative D call TRBD2 (8 bases). V was cut by 3 bases and J by 9 bases, with 21 bases left in between. Looked up from germline, CDR1 is SGHTA and CDR2 is FQGTGA. This CDR3 has 16 residues. The CDR3 region is CASSLNPGLGGGEQFF. CDR3 DNA sequence: TGTGCCAGCAGCTTGAACCCGGGACTAGGGGGCGGTGAGCAGTTCTTC.

V usage is TRBV12-3 or TRBV12-4 and J usage is TRBJ2-5, with D uncertain. V lost 6 bases, J lost 3 bases, and 5 bases lay in between. The CDR3 length is 11 residues. In nucleotides, the CDR3 is TGTGCCAGCAGCATAGAAGAGACCCAGTACTTC. Its translation is CASSIEETQYF.

The genes are TRBV20-1 and TRBJ1-1; 7 bases align to TRBD1. V shed 2 bases and J 3 bases; nucleotides not matched to a gene: 9. CDR1 is DFQATT, CDR2 SNEGSKA, per germline (reference sequence). CDR3 length: 15 amino acids. Written as DNA, the CDR3 is TGCAGTGCTAGAAGAGCGGGGCAGGGGGACACTGAAGCTTTCTTT. Translating gives CSARRAGQGDTEAFF.

This chain connects TRBV19 to TRBJ1-2; TRBD1 aligns across 9 bases. The CDR3 totals 16 residues. After removal of 3 bases from V and 7 bases from J, the junction contained 12 bases not matched to a gene. The V gene's germline CDR1 is LNHDA and CDR2 SQIVND (reference sequence). The CDR3 DNA follows: TGTGCCAGTAGTATCACAGGGGGCCGTTTGGGCTGTGGCTACACCTTC. Protein product: CASSITGGRLGCGYTF.

As concerns this clonotype: A much bigger clone sits one base away, suggesting this may be a read error. The chain uses TRBV5-5 and TRBJ1-2; D is perhaps TRBD1 (5 bases). CDR1 and CDR2 (germline): SGHKS, YYEKEE (reference sequence). The CDR3 is made up of 16 amino acids. CDR3 sequence (DNA): TGTGCCAGCAGCCGGACACTAACCCGGGCTAACCATGGCTACACCTTC. Its translation is CASSRTLTRANHGYTF.

The chain is built from TRBV27 and TRBJ2-5; no clear D. This CDR3 spans 13 amino acids. The germline V gene has CDR1 MNHEY and CDR2 SMNVEV (reference sequence). The V gene lost 6 bases and the J gene lost 3 bases, with 11 bases spanning the gap. The CDR3 DNA follows: TGTGCCAGCAGGATATTTGGGGAAGAGACCCAGTACTTC. Amino acid sequence: CASRIFGEETQYF.

The chain combines TRBV5-6 with TRBJ1-4; the D is unclear. CDR1 and CDR2 from the germline V gene are SGHDT and YYEEEE. This CDR3 is built from 13 residues. Trimming took 0 bases from V and 9 from J, leaving 9 bases between them. CDR3: CASSLGGNKKLFF. The DNA for the CDR3 is TGTGCCAGCAGCTTGGGAGGGAATAAAAAACTGTTTTTT.

Comments on this clonotype: Its ends do not fully match the called genes, so a read error is possible. V usage is TRBV14 and J usage is TRBJ2-1; TRBD2 agrees at 15 bases. CDR1 and CDR2 (germline): SGHDN, FVKESK. This CDR3 spans 18 amino acids. CDR3 region: CVSSPLPGTSGGYNEQFF. As DNA, the CDR3 is TGTGTCAGCAGCCCCCTCCCCGGGACTAGCGGGGGGTACAATGAGCAGTTCTTC. The full variable domain, rest sourced from reference TRBV14 and TRBJ2-1, is EAGVTQFPSHSVIEKGQTVTLRCDPISGHDNLYWYRRVMGKEIKFLLHFVKESKQDESGMPNNRFLAERTGGTYSTLKVQPAELEDSGVYFCVSSPLPGTSGGYNEQFFGPGTRLTVL.

This clonotype showed up just once. A much larger clone differs from this one at a single base, so this may be a read error. This chain connects TRBV20-1 to TRBJ2-1; 8 nucleotides match TRBD2. The J call is doubtful: the DNA matches TRBJ2-7 better. The CDR3 is 14 amino acids. Germline CDR1 reads DFQATT; CDR2 reads SNEGSKA (reference sequence). The CDR3 nucleotides read TGCAGTGCATCGCGGGGGGCCTTCTACAATGAGCAGTACTTC. Protein: CSASRGAFYNEQYF.

CDR3 residues: CATEVAGGPTDTQYF. CDR3 DNA sequence: TGTGCCACCGAAGTAGCGGGAGGGCCGACAGATACGCAGTATTTT. V gene TRBV24-1 combines with J gene TRBJ2-3; TRBD2 aligns across 11 bases. The CDR3 has 15 amino acids. V was clipped by 9 bases and J by 3 bases; unmatched bases: 7. Germline V gene data show CDR1 as KGHDR and CDR2 as SFDVKD.

In regard to this clonotype: One junction end disagrees with the germline gene, perhaps due to a read error. The CDR3 spells CASSLSRGENYEQYF. The CDR3 DNA sequence: TGTGCTAGCAGCTTGTCTCGCGGGGAGAACTACGAGCAGTATTTC. V and J are TRBV7-7 and TRBJ2-7; D may be TRBD2 (6 bases). Germline V CDR1 and CDR2: SSHAT, FNYEAQ (reference sequence). This CDR3 region has 15 residues.

This clonotype came up a few times. J is TRBJ1-4 and V is TRBV29-1, with 8 bases that match TRBD1. Looked up from germline, CDR1 is SQVTM and CDR2 is ANQGSEA. This CDR3 contains 13 residues. The ends lost 7 bases at V and 4 bases at J; junction bases unmatched: 5. CDR3 in DNA: TGCAGCGGCGGGACAGGCCTTAATGAAAAACTGTTTTTT. Translating gives CSGGTGLNEKLFF.

This clonotype showed up many times. The rearrangement joins TRBV21-1 to TRBJ2-5. TRBV21-1 is a known pseudogene. CDR3 length: 13 amino acids. CDR3 coding DNA: TGTGCCAGCAGCAAAGGGGCAGCCTTGGACCAGTACTTC. Amino acid sequence: CASSKGAALDQYF.

This clonotype was counted ten times or more. V and J are TRBV7-2 and TRBJ2-1; 10 nucleotides match TRBD2. This CDR3 has 18 residues. V shed 2 bases, J shed 8 bases, and the junction held 15 bases outside the gene matches. Germline CDR1 SGHTA, CDR2 FQGNSA. CDR3 amino acids: CASSLTTRAGGSGYEQFF. The DNA of the CDR3 is TGTGCCAGCAGCTTAACCACCCGAGCGGGAGGGTCCGGGTATGAGCAGTTCTTC.